This T cell receptor (beta chain) was retrieved from a study of T cell changes during pregnancy in multiple sclerosis. Assay: immunoSEQ multiplex PCR; the TCRdb copy retains only in-frame clones and omits some. The data contain about 92,000 clones, approximately 94% of them singletons. In germline, CDR1 is SGHTA, CDR2 FQGNSA. The CDR3 is 17 amino acids. V usage is TRBV7-2 and J usage is TRBJ2-5; D remains unclear. The sequence came from a female donor with multiple sclerosis, enrolled in a pregnancy study. The specimen comprised peripheral blood, sampled in the third trimester of pregnancy. As DNA, the CDR3 is TGTGCGGAAGCGCTTCTCGGAGCTAGTGACTACCAAGAGACCCAGTACTTC. This gives the protein CAEALLGASDYQETQYF.